Included here is one T cell receptor beta chain sequence, with context. Method: immunoSEQ multiplex PCR; TCRdb's copy keeps in-frame clones and lacks some. The sample contains about 10,000 clones, approximately 90% of which appear only once. The sample is drawn from a study of control samples from healthy donors and cancer patients. V was shortened by 6 bases and J by 5 bases, with 13 bases between the two germline ends. The CDR3 extends over 13 amino acids. This clonotype was sampled from a man aged 55 to 70 with colorectal cancer. Sample: PBMCs. The rearrangement links TRBV12-3 or TRBV12-4 to TRBJ2-5; tentative D call: TRBD2 (7 bases). In DNA form, the CDR3 reads TGTGCCAGCAGCGGGGGGCCAAGGGAGACCCAGTACTTC. It yields the protein CASSGGPRETQYF.